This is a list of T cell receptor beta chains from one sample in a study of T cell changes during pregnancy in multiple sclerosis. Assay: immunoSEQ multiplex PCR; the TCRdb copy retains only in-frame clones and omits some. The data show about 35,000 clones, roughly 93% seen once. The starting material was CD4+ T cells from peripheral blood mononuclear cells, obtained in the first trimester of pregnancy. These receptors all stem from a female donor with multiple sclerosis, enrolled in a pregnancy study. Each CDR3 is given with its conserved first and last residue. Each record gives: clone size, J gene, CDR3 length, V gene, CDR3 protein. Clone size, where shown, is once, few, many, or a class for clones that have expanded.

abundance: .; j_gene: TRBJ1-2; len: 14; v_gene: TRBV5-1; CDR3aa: CASSFGGQIYGYTF
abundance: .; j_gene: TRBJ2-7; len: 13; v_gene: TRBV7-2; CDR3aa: CASSSRDSYEQYF
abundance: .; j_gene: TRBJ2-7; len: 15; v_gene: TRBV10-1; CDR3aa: CASSGGQGSSYEQYF
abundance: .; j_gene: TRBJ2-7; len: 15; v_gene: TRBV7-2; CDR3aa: CASSLLAGGLYEQYF
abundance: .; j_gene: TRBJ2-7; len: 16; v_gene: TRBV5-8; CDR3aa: CASAPLPGQNLWEQYF
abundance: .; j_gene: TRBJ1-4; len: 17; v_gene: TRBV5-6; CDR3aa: CASSLYGQITTNEKLFF
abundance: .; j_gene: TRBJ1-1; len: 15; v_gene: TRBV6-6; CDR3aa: CASSHGQGMNTEAFF
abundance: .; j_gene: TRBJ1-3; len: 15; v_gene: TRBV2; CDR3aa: CASSEGTIAGNTIYF
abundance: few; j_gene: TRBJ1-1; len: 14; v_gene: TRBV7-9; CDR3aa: CASSPQGRNTEAFF
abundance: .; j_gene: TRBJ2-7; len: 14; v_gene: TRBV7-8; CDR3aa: CASSRSLGANEQYF
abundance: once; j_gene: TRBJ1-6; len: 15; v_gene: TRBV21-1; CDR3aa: CASSPTGGYNSPLHF
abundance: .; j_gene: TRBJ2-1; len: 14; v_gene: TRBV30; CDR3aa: CAWSVRALRDEQFF
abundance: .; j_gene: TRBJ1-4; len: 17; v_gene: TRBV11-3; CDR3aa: CASSLARPPGLTEKLFF
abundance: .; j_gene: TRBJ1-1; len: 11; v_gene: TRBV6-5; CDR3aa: CASRSRGEAFF
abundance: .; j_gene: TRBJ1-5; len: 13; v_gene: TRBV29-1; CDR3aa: CSVSDSLNQPQHF
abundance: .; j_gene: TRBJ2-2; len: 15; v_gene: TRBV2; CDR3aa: CASSLQGVSTGELFF
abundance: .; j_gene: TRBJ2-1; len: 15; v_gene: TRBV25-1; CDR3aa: CASQQKPGQNNEQFF
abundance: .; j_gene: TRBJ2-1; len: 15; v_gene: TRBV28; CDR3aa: CASRDPGLAGDEQFF
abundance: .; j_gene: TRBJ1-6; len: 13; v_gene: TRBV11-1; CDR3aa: CASGTGGNSPLHF
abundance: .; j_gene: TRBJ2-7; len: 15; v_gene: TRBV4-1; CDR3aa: CASSQAPGSLYEQYF
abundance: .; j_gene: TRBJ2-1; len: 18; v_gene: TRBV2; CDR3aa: CASSRRGAAGVGYNEQFF
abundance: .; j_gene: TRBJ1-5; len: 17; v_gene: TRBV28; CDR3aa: CASSFPRTGASNQPQHF
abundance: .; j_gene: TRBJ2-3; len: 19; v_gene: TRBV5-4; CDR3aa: CASSSSKTPTGISTDTQYF
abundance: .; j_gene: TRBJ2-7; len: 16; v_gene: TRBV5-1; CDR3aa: CASSLGQGRLNGEQYF
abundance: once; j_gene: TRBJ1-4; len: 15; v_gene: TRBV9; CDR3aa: CASSGRGLYNEKLFF
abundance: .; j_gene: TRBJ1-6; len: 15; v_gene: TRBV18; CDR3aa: CASSPVQGQNSPLHF
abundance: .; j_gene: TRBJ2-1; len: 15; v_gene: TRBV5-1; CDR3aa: CASSLGTSGSHEQFF
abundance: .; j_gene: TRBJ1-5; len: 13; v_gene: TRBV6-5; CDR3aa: CASSSEANQPQHF
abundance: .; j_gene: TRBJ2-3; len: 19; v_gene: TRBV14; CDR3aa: CASSQASGAGGFYTDTQYF
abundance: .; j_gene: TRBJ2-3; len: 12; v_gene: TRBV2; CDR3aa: CASSPGTDTQYF
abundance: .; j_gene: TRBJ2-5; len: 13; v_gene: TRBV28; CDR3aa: CASSFSLKETQYF
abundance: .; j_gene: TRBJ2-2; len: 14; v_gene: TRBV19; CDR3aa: CASRGGLNTGELFF
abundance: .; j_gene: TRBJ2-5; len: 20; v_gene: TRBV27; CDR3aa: CASSLNAPTGRPIVSETQYF
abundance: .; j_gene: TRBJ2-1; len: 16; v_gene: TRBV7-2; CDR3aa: CASSLGGAGSYNEQFF
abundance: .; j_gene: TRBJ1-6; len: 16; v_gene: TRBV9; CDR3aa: CASSQTRDRGGSPLHF
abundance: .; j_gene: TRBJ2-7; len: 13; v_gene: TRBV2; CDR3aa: CASRGSGSYEQYF
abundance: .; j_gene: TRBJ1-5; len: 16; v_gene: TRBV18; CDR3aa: CASSPPGATSNQPQHF
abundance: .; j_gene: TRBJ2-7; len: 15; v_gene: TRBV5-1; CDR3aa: CASSFLRGKVDEQYF
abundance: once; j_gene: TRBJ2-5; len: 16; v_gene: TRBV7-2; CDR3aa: CASSLAGTSGAETQYF
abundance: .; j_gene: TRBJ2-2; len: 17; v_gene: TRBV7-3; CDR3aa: CASSDPLMAGDTGELFF